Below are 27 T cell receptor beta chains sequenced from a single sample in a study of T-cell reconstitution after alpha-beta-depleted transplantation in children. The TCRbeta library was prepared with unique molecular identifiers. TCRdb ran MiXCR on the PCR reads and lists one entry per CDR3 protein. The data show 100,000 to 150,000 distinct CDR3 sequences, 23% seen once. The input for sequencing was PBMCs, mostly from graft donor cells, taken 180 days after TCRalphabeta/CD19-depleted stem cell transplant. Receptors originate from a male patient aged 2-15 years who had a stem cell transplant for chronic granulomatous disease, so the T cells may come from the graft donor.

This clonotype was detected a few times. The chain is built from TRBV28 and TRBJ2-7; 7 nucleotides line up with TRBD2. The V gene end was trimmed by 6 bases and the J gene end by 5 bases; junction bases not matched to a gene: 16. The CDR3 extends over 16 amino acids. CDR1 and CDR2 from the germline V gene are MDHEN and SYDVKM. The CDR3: CASRPERGGSPHEQYF. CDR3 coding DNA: TGTGCCAGCAGACCGGAAAGGGGCGGGAGCCCCCACGAGCAGTACTTC.

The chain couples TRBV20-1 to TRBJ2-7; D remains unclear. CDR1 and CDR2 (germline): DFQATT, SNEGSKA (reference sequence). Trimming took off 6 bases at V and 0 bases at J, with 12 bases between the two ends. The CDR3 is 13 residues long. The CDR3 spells CSADGSSSYEQYF. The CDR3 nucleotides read TGCAGTGCAGATGGTAGTTCCTCCTACGAGCAGTACTTC.

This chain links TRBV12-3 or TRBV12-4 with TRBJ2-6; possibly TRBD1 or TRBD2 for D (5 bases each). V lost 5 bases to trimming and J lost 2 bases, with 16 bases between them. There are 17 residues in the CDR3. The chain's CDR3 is CASSPGRIQAGANVLTF. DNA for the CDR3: TGTGCCAGCAGTCCAGGGAGAATACAGGCTGGGGCCAACGTCCTGACTTTC.

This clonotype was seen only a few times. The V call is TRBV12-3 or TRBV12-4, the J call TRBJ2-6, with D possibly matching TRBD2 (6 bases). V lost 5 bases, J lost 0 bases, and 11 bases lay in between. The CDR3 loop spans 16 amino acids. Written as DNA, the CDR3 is TGTGCCAGCAGTCCGGGACTTCCCTCTGGGGCCAACGTCCTGACTTTC. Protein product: CASSPGLPSGANVLTF.

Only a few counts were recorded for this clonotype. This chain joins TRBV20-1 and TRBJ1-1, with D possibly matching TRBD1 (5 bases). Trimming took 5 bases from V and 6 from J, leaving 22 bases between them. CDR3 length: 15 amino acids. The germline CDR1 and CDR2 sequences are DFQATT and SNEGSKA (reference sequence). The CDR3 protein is CSAWGMSGPRAEAFF. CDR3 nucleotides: TGCAGTGCTTGGGGGATGTCGGGCCCCCGGGCTGAAGCTTTCTTT.

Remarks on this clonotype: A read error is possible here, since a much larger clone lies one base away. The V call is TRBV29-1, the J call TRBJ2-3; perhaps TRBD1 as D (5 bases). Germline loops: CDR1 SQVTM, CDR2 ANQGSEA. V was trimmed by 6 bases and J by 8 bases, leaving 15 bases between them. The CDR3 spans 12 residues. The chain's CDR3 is CSVVPTGSTQYF. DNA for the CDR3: TGCAGCGTCGTACCCACAGGTTCTACGCAGTATTTT.

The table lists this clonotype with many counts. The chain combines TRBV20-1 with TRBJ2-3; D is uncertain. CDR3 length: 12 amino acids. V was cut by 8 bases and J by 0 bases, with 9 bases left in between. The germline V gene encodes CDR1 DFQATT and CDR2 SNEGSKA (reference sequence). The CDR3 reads CSTDGSTDTQYF. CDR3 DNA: TGCAGTACGGACGGAAGCACAGATACGCAGTATTTT.

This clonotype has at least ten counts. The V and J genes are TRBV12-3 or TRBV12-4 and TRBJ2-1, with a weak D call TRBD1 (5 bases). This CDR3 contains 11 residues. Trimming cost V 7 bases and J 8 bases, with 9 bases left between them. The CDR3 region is CASTSRDEQFF. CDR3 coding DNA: TGTGCCAGCACCTCCAGGGATGAGCAGTTCTTC.

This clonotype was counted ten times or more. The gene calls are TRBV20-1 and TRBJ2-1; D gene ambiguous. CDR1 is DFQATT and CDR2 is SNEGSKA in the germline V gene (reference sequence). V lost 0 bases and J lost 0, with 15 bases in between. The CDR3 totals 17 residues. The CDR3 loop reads CSARDPINHFSYNEQFF. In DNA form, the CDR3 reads TGCAGTGCTAGAGATCCCATTAACCATTTCTCCTACAATGAGCAGTTCTTC.

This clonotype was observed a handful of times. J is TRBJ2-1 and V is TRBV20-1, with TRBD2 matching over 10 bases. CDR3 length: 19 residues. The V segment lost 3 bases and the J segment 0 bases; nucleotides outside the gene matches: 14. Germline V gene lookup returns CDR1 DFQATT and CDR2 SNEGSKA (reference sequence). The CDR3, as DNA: TGCAGTGCTAGGGGCCTCTTTACTAGCGGGAAGAGCTCCTACAATGAGCAGTTCTTC. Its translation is CSARGLFTSGKSSYNEQFF.

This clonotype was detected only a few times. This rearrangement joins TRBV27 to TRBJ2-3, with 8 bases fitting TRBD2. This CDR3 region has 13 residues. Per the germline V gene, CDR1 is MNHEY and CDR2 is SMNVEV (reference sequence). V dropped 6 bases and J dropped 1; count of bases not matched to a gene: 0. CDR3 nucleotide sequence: TGTGCCAGCAGGACTAGCGGCACAGATACGCAGTATTTT. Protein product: CASRTSGTDTQYF.

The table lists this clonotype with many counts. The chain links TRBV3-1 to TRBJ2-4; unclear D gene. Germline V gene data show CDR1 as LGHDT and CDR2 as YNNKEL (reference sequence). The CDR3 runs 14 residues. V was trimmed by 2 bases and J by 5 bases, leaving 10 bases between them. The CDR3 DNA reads TGTGCCAGCAGCCAAATGTATGGCCAAAACATTCAGTACTTC. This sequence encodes CASSQMYGQNIQYF.

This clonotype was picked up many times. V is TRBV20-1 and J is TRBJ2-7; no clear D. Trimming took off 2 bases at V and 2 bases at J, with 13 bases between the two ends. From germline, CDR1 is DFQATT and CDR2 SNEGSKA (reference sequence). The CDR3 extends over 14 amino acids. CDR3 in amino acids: CSARPRADPYEQYF. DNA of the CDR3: TGCAGTGCTAGACCCCGGGCGGACCCCTACGAGCAGTACTTC.

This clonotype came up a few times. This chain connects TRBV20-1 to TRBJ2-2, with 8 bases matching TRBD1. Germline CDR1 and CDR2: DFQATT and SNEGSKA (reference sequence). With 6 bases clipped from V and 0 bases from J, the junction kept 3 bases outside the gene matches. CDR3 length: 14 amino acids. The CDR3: CSAPDRANTGELFF. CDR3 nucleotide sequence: TGCAGTGCCCCGGACAGGGCGAACACCGGGGAGCTGTTTTTT.

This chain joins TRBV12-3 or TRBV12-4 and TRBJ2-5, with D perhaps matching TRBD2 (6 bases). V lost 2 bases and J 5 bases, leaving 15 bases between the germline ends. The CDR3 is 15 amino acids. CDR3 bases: TGTGCCAGCAGTTTATACGGGGGAGGTGAGGAGACCCAGTACTTC. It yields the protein CASSLYGGGEETQYF.

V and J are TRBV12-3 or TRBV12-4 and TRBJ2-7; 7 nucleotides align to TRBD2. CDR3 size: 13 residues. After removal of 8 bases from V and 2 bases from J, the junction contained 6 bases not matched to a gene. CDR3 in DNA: TGTGCCAGCCGTCAGCGGGGCGCCTACGAGCAGTACTTC. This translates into CASRQRGAYEQYF.

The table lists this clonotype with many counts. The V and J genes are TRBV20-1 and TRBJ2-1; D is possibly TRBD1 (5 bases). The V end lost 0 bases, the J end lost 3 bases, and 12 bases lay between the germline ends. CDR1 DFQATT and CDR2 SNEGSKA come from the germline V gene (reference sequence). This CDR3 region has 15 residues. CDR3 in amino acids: CSAREGSRDYNEQFF. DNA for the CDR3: TGCAGTGCTAGAGAAGGAAGCAGGGACTACAATGAGCAGTTCTTC.

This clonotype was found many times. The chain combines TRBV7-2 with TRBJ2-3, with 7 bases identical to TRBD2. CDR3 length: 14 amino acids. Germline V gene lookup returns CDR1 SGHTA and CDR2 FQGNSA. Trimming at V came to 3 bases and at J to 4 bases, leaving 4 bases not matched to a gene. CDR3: CASSFAGAPDTQYF. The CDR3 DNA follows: TGTGCCAGCAGCTTTGCGGGAGCCCCAGATACGCAGTATTTT. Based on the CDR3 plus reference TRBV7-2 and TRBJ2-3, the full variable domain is GAGVSQSPSNKVTEKGKDVELRCDPISGHTALYWYRQSLGQGLEFLIYFQGNSAPDKSGLPSDRFSAERTGGSVSTLTIQRTQQEDSAVYLCASSFAGAPDTQYFGPGTRLTVL.

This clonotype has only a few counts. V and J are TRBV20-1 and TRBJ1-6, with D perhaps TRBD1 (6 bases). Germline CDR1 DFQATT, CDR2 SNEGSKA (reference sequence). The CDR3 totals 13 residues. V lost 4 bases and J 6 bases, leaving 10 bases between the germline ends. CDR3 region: CSATTGPNSPLHF. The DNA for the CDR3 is TGCAGTGCTACGACAGGTCCTAATTCACCCCTCCACTTT.

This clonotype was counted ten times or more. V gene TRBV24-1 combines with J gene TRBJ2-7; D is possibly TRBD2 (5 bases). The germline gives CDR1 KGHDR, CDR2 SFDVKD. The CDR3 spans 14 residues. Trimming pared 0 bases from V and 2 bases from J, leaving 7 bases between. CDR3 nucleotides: TGTGCCACCAGTGATTTGCGAGGGACCTACGAGCAGTACTTC. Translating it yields CATSDLRGTYEQYF.

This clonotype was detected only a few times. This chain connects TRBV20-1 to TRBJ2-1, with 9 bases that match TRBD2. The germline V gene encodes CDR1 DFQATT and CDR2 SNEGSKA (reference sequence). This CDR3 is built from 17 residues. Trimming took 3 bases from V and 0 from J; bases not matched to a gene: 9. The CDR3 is CSARDASGVHSYNEQFF. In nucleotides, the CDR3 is TGCAGTGCTAGGGACGCTAGCGGGGTCCACTCCTACAATGAGCAGTTCTTC.

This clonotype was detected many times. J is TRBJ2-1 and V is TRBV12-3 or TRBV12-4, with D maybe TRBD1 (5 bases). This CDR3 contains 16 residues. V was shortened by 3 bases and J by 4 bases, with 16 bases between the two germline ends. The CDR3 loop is CASSFIVWGNYNEQFF. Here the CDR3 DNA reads TGTGCCAGCAGTTTCATCGTCTGGGGCAATTACAATGAGCAGTTCTTC.

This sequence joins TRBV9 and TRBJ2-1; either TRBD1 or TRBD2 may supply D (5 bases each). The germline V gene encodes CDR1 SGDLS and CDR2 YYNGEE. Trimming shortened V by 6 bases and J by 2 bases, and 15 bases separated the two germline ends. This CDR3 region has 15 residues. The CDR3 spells CASNLIEGPYNEQFF. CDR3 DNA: TGTGCCAGCAACCTCATCGAGGGACCCTACAATGAGCAGTTCTTC.

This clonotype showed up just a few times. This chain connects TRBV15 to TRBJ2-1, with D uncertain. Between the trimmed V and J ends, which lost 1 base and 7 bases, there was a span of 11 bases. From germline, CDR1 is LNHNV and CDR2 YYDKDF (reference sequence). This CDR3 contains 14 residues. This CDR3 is CATSRGANGNEQFF. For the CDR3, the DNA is TGTGCCACCAGCAGAGGTGCTAATGGGAATGAGCAGTTCTTC.

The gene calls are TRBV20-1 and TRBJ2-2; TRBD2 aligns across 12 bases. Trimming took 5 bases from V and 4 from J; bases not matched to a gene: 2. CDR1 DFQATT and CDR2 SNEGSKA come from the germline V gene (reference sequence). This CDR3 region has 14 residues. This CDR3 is CSASSGRATGELFF. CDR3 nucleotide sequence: TGCAGTGCTTCTAGCGGGAGGGCCACCGGGGAGCTGTTTTTT.

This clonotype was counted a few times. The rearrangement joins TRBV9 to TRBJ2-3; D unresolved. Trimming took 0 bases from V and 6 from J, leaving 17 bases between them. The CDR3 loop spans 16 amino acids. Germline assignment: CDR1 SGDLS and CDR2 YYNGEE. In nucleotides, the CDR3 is TGTGCCAGCAGCGTAGTACCTCGGGCCTCCTTGGATACGCAGTATTTT. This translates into CASSVVPRASLDTQYF.

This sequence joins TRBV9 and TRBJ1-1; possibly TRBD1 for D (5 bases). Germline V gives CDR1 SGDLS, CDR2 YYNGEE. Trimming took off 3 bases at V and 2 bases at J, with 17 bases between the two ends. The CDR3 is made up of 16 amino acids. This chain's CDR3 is CASSAIPRGSNTEAFF. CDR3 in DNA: TGTGCCAGCAGCGCCATCCCGCGGGGGAGTAACACTGAAGCTTTCTTT.